A single sample gave rise to the 23 T cell receptor beta chains below, sequenced in a study of T cell responses to AZD1222 COVID-19 vaccine. Clones were sequenced by immunoSEQ multiplex PCR, and TCRdb holds only the in-frame ones, with some missing. The repertoire holds about 130,000 clones, roughly 86% seen once, with 5% to 6% in the top ten. This sample comprised peripheral blood, obtained 28 days after the second AZD1222 dose. The receptors originated from an adult who received the AZD1222 COVID-19 vaccine.

V is TRBV7-3 and J is TRBJ2-7; TRBD1 aligns across 7 bases. The CDR3 consists of 16 residues. Germline V gene lookup returns CDR1 SGHTA and CDR2 FQGTGA. The junction had 11 bases not matched to a gene; V was cut back by 2 bases and J by 4 bases. Here the CDR3 DNA reads TGTGCCAGCAGCTTAGGTAGACCCGCAGGGGGTTACGAGCAGTACTTC. The encoded protein is CASSLGRPAGGYEQYF.

This chain links TRBV2 with TRBJ1-2; perhaps TRBD1 as D (6 bases). Germline V CDR1 and CDR2: SNHLY, FYNNEI. Trimming left V 6 bases short and J 3 bases short, with 20 bases between. The CDR3 loop spans 16 amino acids. Here the CDR3 reads CASRISEGGLDYGYTF. The CDR3 DNA follows: TGTGCCAGCAGAATATCAGAGGGGGGGCTGGACTATGGCTACACCTTC.

V and J are TRBV5-1 and TRBJ2-1, with a possible D match to TRBD2 (5 bases). The V gene's germline CDR1 is SGHRS and CDR2 YFSETQ. CDR3 length: 15 amino acids. Trimming removed 3 bases at V and 6 bases at J, with 16 bases between. The chain's CDR3 is CASSSGLRGSNEQFF. CDR3 sequence (DNA): TGCGCCAGCAGCTCCGGACTCCGGGGTTCCAATGAGCAGTTCTTC.

The chain carries TRBV11-2 and TRBJ1-2; 12 bases are shared with TRBD1. The germline gives CDR1 SGHAT, CDR2 FQNNGV. The ends lost 3 bases at V and 6 bases at J; junction bases unmatched: 11. This CDR3 has 17 amino acids. In DNA, the CDR3 is TGTGCCAGCAGCTTCCCGGCCGGGACAGGGGGCGCACATGGCTACACCTTC. Translated: CASSFPAGTGGAHGYTF.

The genes are TRBV18 and TRBJ2-2, with TRBD2 identical over 9 bases. The germline CDR1 and CDR2 sequences are KGHSH and LQKENI. The CDR3 runs 18 residues. The V gene end was trimmed by 4 bases and the J gene end by 5 bases; junction bases not matched to a gene: 14. The CDR3 loop reads CASSHQGRGRARTGELFF. CDR3 nucleotide sequence: TGTGCCAGCTCACACCAAGGACGCGGGAGGGCAAGGACCGGGGAGCTGTTTTTT. The entire variable domain, with the rest obtained from reference TRBV18 and TRBJ2-2, is as follows: NAGVMQNPRHLVRRRGQEARLRCSPMKGHSHVYWYRQLPEEGLKFMVYLQKENIIDESGMPKERFSAEFPKEGPSILRIQQVVRGDSAAYFCASSHQGRGRARTGELFFGEGSRLTVL.

The chain links TRBV7-3 to TRBJ1-1, with a weak D call TRBD1 (6 bases). The CDR3 is 14 residues long. In germline, CDR1 is SGHTA, CDR2 FQGTGA. With 5 bases removed from V and 1 base from J, the gap between germline ends came to 11 bases. CDR3 protein: CASSPGHQNTEAFF. Written as DNA, the CDR3 is TGTGCCAGCAGCCCGGGACACCAGAACACTGAAGCTTTCTTT.

The J gene is TRBJ2-5, the V gene TRBV9; D is uncertain. Germline V lookup: CDR1 SGDLS, CDR2 YYNGEE. CDR3 length: 13 amino acids. Trimming left V 0 bases short and J 0 bases short, with 3 bases between. Here the CDR3 reads CASSVAHQETQYF. DNA of the CDR3: TGTGCCAGCAGCGTAGCGCACCAAGAGACCCAGTACTTC.

This rearrangement joins TRBV7-2 to TRBJ2-2, with D possibly matching TRBD1 (5 bases). Germline values: CDR1 SGHTA, CDR2 FQGNSA. Trimming stripped 8 bases from V and 4 bases from J, with 11 bases between. The CDR3 consists of 13 residues. The CDR3 sequence is CASSRVGTGELFF. The DNA for the CDR3 is TGTGCCAGCTCCAGGGTGGGCACCGGGGAGCTGTTTTTT.

The chain employs TRBV14 and TRBJ2-1; TRBD1 aligns across 7 bases. Looked up from germline, CDR1 is SGHDN and CDR2 is FVKESK. The V and J ends lost 3 bases and 5 bases, in that order; junction bases with no gene match: 7. This CDR3 comprises 15 residues. CDR3 loop: CASSHGNRGDNEQFF. The CDR3 DNA reads as TGTGCCAGCAGCCACGGAAACAGGGGCGACAATGAGCAGTTCTTC.

This clone was found once. V usage is TRBV28 and J usage is TRBJ2-7, with TRBD2 as a possible D gene (5 bases). There are 14 residues in the CDR3. The germline V gene has CDR1 MDHEN and CDR2 SYDVKM. V was pared by 3 bases and J by 6 bases, with 15 bases between. The CDR3 is CASSFSGGRGEQYF. The CDR3 region has the DNA TGTGCCAGCAGTTTTAGTGGTGGGAGAGGCGAGCAGTACTTC.

The chain is built from TRBV9 and TRBJ1-2; 9 nucleotides line up with TRBD1. The V segment lost 4 bases and the J segment 7 bases; nucleotides outside the gene matches: 5. The CDR3 is 13 amino acids. From germline, CDR1 is SGDLS and CDR2 YYNGEE. CDR3 residues: CASSPQGASGYTF. In DNA, the CDR3 is TGTGCCAGCAGCCCACAGGGGGCGAGTGGCTACACCTTC.

The chain couples TRBV4-2 to TRBJ2-3, with TRBD2 matching over 8 bases. V shed 4 bases, J shed 2 bases, and the junction held 5 bases outside the gene matches. This CDR3 has 15 residues. Germline lookup yields CDR1 LGHNA and CDR2 YNFKEQ. DNA for the CDR3: TGTGCCAGCAGCCCGGGACTAGACATCACAGATACGCAGTATTTT. It translates to CASSPGLDITDTQYF.

The rearrangement uses TRBV6-5 and TRBJ1-5; tentative D call: TRBD1 (6 bases). The V end was cut by 8 bases, the J end by 0 bases, with 14 bases between. The CDR3 consists of 15 residues. Germline V CDR1 and CDR2: MNHEY, SVGAGI. CDR3 region: CASLSTGFSNQPQHF. DNA of the CDR3: TGTGCCAGCCTATCGACAGGCTTTAGCAATCAGCCCCAGCATTTT.

The chain joins TRBV5-1 to TRBJ2-3; the D is unclear. The germline V gene encodes CDR1 SGHRS and CDR2 YFSETQ. Trimming took off 0 bases at V and 6 bases at J, with 8 bases between the two ends. CDR3 length: 13 amino acids. CDR3 residues: CASSLETEDTQYF. The DNA for the CDR3 is TGCGCCAGCAGCTTGGAGACGGAGGATACGCAGTATTTT.

The chain combines TRBV5-3 with TRBJ1-5; 7 bases fit TRBD1. TRBV5-3 is an open reading frame whose function is uncertain. This CDR3 is built from 15 residues. J was trimmed by 0 bases and V by 5 bases; bases with no gene match: 5. CDR3 region: CARRNRGNSNQPQHF. The CDR3 nucleotides read TGTGCCAGAAGGAACAGGGGTAATAGCAATCAGCCCCAGCATTTT.

The chain recombines TRBV10-1 with TRBJ2-7, with 8 bases fitting TRBD2. The CDR3 covers 14 residues. Germline loops: CDR1 WNHNN, CDR2 SYGVQD (reference sequence). J gave up 1 base and V 3 bases, and 2 bases lay outside the gene matches. CDR3 residues: CASSESGRSYEQYF. In DNA, the CDR3 is TGCGCCAGCAGTGAAAGCGGGAGATCCTACGAGCAGTACTTC.

This rearrangement joins TRBV5-1 to TRBJ1-2, with unresolved D. Trimming took off 1 base at V and 4 bases at J, with 11 bases between the two ends. The CDR3 totals 14 residues. CDR1 is SGHRS, CDR2 YFSETQ, per germline. CDR3 DNA sequence: TGCGCCAGCAGCTTGAGAGGAGAAAGCTATGGCTACACCTTC. Amino acid sequence: CASSLRGESYGYTF.

The genes are TRBV19 and TRBJ2-5; D perhaps matches TRBD2 (6 bases). Germline V gene lookup returns CDR1 LNHDA and CDR2 SQIVND (reference sequence). V lost 1 base to trimming and J lost 3 bases, with 15 bases between them. The CDR3 consists of 16 residues. The CDR3 nucleotides read TGTGCCAGTAGTATAGTGGGCGGCGGAGGGGAAGAGACCCAGTACTTC. This gives the protein CASSIVGGGGEETQYF.

This clone appeared a single time. The chain combines TRBV6-5 with TRBJ1-6; no clear D gene. The CDR3 length is 12 residues. V was trimmed by 8 bases and J by 5 bases, leaving 7 bases between them. The germline CDR1 and CDR2 sequences are MNHEY and SVGAGI. Here the CDR3 DNA reads TGTGCCAGCCAGGTACATAATTCACCCCTCCACTTT. Its protein is CASQVHNSPLHF.

V and J are TRBV28 and TRBJ2-7; D tentatively reads TRBD1 or TRBD2 (5 bases each). The V and J ends lost 2 bases and 0 bases respectively, with 11 bases between them. Germline-derived CDR1 and CDR2 are MDHEN and SYDVKM. CDR3 size: 15 residues. CDR3 loop: CASSLGGPPSYEQYF. The CDR3 coding sequence is TGTGCCAGCAGTTTAGGGGGACCCCCCTCCTACGAGCAGTACTTC. Variable domain in full (rest from reference TRBV28 and TRBJ2-7): DVKVTQSSRYLVKRTGEKVFLECVQDMDHENMFWYRQDPGLGLRLIYFSYDVKMKEKGDIPEGYSVSREKKERFSLILESASTNQTSMYLCASSLGGPPSYEQYFGPGTRLTVT.

The chain links TRBV5-4 to TRBJ2-5; D is unclear. Germline V gene lookup returns CDR1 SGHNT and CDR2 YYREEE (reference sequence). This CDR3 has 14 amino acids. The V end lost 0 bases, the J end lost 5 bases, and 11 bases lay between the germline ends. CDR3 region: CASSLGRPGETQYF. Here the CDR3 DNA reads TGTGCCAGCAGCTTGGGGCGTCCCGGCGAGACCCAGTACTTC.

The table lists this clone with a count of one. V and J are TRBV3-1 (or the pseudogene TRBV3-2) and TRBJ1-1; TRBD1 is a possible D gene (5 bases). V lost 3 bases, J lost 4 bases, and 15 bases lay in between. The CDR3 covers 15 residues. Per the germline V gene, CDR1 is LGHDT and CDR2 is YNNKEL (reference sequence). The CDR3 sequence: CASSQPGAGSTEAFF. CDR3 DNA sequence: TGTGCCAGCAGCCAGCCCGGAGCAGGGTCCACTGAAGCTTTCTTT.

This chain joins TRBV7-9 and TRBJ1-3; the D is unclear. CDR3 size: 10 residues. V gave up 3 bases and J gave up 12 bases, with 6 bases separating them. The germline CDR1 and CDR2 sequences are SEHNR and FQNEAQ (reference sequence). DNA of the CDR3: TGTGCCAGCAGCTTTTCGAACATATATTTT. As protein: CASSFSNIYF.